This TCR beta chain came from a study of T-cell memory formation after mild COVID-19. Study as a whole: Clustering of TCRs was largely donor specific. Study results and limitations: The finding that pre-infection memory included some responding clones suggested that cross-reactive memory joined.

5'RACE with constant-segment primers yielded barcoded, UMI-tagged TCR alpha and TCR beta cDNA libraries. TCRdb reprocessed the 5' RACE reads via MiXCR and lists one record per CDR3 protein. The sample lists about 450,000 distinct CDR3 sequences; less than 25% were seen once. With regard to this clonotype: No antigen is known for it.

Germline CDR1 DFQATT, CDR2 SNEGSKA (reference sequence). V trimming: 6 bases; J trimming: 5 bases; junction bases outside the gene matches: 3. This CDR3 has 11 amino acids. This chain uses TRBV20-1 with TRBJ2-5; 7 bases line up with TRBD1. The receptor was isolated from an adult woman who had mild COVID-19 (a few samples of this study predate the infection). Cell type and time point are not known. The sequencing input was PBMCs or a T cell subset sorted from them (not recorded which). Written as DNA, the CDR3 is TGCAGTGCGAGGGGGCTTGAGACCCAGTACTTC. Its translation: CSARGLETQYF.